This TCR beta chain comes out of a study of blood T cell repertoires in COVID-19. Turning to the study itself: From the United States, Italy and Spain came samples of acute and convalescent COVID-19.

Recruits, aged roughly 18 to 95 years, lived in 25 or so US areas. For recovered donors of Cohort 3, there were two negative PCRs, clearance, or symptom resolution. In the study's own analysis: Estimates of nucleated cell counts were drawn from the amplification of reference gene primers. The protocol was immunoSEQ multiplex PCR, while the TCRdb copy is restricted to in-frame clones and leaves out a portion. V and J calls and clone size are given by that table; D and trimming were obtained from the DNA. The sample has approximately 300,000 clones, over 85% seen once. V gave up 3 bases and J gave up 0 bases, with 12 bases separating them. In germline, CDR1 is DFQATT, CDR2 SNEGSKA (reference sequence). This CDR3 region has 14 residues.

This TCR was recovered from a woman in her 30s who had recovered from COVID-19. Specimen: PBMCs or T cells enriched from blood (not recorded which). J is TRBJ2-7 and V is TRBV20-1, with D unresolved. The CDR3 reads CSASSSAYSYEQYF. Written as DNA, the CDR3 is TGCAGTGCTAGTAGCAGCGCATACTCCTACGAGCAGTACTTC.